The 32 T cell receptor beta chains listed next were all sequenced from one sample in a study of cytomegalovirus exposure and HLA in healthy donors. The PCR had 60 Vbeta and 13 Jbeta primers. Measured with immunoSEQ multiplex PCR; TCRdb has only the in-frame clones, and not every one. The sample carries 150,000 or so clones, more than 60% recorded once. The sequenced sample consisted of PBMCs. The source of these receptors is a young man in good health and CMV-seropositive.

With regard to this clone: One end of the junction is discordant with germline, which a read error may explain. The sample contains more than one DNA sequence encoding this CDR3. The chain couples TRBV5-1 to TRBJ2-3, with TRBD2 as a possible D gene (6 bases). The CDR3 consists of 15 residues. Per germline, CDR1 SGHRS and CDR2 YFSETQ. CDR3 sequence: CASMASELGTDTQYF. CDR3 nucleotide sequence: TGCGCCAGCATGGCTAGCGAGCTCGGCACAGATACGCAATATTTT.

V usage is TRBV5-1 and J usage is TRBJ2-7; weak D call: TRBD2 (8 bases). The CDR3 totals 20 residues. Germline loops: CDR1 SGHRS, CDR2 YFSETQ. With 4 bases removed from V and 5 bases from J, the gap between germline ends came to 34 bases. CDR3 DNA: TGCGCCAGCAGCCTTCAACCGGGGACAGCTCGGAAGGGGCGGGAGGACGAGCAGTACTTC. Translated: CASSLQPGTARKGREDEQYF. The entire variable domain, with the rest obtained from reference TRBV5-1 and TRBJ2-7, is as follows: KAGVTQTPRYLIKTRGQQVTLSCSPISGHRSVSWYQQTPGQGLQFLFEYFSETQRNKGNFPGRFSGRQFSNSRSEMNVSTLELGDSALYLCASSLQPGTARKGREDEQYFGPGTRLTVT.

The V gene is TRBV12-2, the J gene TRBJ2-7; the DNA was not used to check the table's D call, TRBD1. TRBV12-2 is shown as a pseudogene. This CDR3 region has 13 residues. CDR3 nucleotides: TGTGCAAGTCGCTTTTCAGGGGGCTGCGAGCAGTACTTC. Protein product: CASRFSGGCEQYF.

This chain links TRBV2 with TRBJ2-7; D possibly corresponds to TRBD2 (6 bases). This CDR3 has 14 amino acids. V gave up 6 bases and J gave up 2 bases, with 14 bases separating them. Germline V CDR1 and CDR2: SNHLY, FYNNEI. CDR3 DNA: TGTGCCAGCAGCCCTTGGAGGGGTCCCTACGAGCAGTACTTC. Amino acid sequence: CASSPWRGPYEQYF.

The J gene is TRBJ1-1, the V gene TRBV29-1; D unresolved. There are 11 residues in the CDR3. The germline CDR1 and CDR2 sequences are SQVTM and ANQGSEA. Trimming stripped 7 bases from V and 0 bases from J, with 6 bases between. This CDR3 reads CSASLNTEAFF. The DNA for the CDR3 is TGCAGCGCGTCCCTGAACACTGAAGCTTTCTTT.

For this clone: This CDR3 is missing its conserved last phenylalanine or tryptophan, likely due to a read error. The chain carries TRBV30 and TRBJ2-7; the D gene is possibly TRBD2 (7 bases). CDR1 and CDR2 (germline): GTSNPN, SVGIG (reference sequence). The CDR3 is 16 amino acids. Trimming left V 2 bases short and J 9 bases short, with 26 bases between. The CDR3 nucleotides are TGTGCCTGGAGTCCCCGAGGTGTCGGAAGGGGGGGTGTGCAGTACCTC. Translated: CAWSPRGVGRGGVQYL.

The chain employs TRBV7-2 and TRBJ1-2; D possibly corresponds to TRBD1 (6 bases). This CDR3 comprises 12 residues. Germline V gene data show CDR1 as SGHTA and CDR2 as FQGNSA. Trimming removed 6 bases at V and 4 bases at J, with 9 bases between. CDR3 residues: CASRIQGYGYTF. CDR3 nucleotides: TGTGCCAGCAGGATACAGGGCTATGGCTACACCTTC.

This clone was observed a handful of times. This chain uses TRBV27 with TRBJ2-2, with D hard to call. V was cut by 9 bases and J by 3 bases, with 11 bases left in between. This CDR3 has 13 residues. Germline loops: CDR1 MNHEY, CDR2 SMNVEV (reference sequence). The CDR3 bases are TGTGCCAGTCGCAGGTTCGACACCGGGGAGCTGTTTTTT. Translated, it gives CASRRFDTGELFF.

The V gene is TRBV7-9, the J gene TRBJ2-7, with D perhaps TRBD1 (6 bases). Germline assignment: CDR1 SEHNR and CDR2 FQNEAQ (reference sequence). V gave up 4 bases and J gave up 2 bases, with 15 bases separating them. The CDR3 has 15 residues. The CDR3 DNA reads TGTGCCAGCAGCTCATCAGGGGTTGGTGCCTACGAGCAGTACTTC. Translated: CASSSSGVGAYEQYF.

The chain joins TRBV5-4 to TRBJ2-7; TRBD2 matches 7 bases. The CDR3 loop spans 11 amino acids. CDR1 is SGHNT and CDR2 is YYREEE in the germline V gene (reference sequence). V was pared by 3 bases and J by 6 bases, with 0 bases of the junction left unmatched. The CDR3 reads CASSWGGEQYF. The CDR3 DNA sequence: TGTGCCAGCAGCTGGGGGGGCGAGCAGTACTTC.

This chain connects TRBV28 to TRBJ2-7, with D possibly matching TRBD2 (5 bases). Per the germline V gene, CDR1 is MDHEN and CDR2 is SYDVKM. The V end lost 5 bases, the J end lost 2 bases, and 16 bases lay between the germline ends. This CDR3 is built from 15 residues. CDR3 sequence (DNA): TGTGCCAGCAGTACCCCGTCGGGAACAACCTACGAGCAGTACTTC. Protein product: CASSTPSGTTYEQYF.

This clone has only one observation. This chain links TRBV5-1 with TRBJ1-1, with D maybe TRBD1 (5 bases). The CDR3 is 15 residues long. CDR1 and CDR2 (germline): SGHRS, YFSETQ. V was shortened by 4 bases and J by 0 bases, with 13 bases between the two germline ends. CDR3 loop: CASSLFGGMNTEAFF. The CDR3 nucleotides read TGCGCCAGCAGCCTTTTTGGGGGGATGAACACTGAAGCTTTCTTT.

CDR3 loop: CASSLEGREQYF. CDR3 in DNA: TGTGCCAGCAGTTTGGAGGGGCGCGAGCAGTACTTC. This chain links TRBV28 with TRBJ2-7; possibly TRBD2 for D (6 bases). The CDR3 extends over 12 amino acids. The V gene's germline CDR1 is MDHEN and CDR2 SYDVKM. V was clipped by 3 bases and J by 6 bases, with 9 bases between them. The full variable domain, rest sourced from reference TRBV28 and TRBJ2-7, is DVKVTQSSRYLVKRTGEKVFLECVQDMDHENMFWYRQDPGLGLRLIYFSYDVKMKEKGDIPEGYSVSREKKERFSLILESASTNQTSMYLCASSLEGREQYFGPGTRLTVT.

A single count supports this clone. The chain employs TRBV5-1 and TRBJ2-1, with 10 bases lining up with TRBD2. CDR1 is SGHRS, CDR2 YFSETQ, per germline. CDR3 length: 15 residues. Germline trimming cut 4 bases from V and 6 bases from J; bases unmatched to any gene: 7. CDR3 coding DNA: TGCGCCAGCAGCCCGGTGAGCGGGAGGGCCAATGAGCAGTTCTTC. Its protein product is CASSPVSGRANEQFF. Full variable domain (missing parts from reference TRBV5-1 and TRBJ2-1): KAGVTQTPRYLIKTRGQQVTLSCSPISGHRSVSWYQQTPGQGLQFLFEYFSETQRNKGNFPGRFSGRQFSNSRSEMNVSTLELGDSALYLCASSPVSGRANEQFFGPGTRLTVL.

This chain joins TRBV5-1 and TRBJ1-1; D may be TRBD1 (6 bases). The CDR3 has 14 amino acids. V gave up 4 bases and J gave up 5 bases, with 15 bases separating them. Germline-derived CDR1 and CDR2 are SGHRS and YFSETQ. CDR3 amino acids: CASSLGQPTTEAFF. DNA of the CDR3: TGCGCCAGCAGCCTAGGACAGCCTACGACTGAAGCTTTCTTT. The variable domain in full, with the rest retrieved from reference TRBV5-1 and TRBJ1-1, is KAGVTQTPRYLIKTRGQQVTLSCSPISGHRSVSWYQQTPGQGLQFLFEYFSETQRNKGNFPGRFSGRQFSNSRSEMNVSTLELGDSALYLCASSLGQPTTEAFFGQGTRLTVV.

CDR3 coding DNA: TGCAGCGTGGTGGGACTAGCCCCAACCAATGAGCAGTTCTTC. Translating it yields CSVVGLAPTNEQFF. V and J are TRBV29-1 and TRBJ2-1; TRBD2 aligns across 9 bases. Germline values: CDR1 SQVTM, CDR2 ANQGSEA. This CDR3 has 14 amino acids. J lost 6 bases, V lost 6 bases, and 9 bases had no gene match.

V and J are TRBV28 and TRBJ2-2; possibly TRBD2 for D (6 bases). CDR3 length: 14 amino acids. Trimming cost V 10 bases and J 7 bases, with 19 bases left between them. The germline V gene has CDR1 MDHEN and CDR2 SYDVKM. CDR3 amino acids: CATTGDRLGGELFF. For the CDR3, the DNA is TGTGCCACCACGGGGGACCGCTTGGGCGGGGAGCTGTTTTTT.

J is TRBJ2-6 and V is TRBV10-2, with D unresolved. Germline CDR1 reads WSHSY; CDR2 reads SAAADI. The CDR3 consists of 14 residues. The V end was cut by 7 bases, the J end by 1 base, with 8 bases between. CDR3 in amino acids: CASNTASGANVLTF. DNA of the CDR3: TGCGCCAGCAATACTGCTTCTGGGGCCAACGTCCTGACTTTC.

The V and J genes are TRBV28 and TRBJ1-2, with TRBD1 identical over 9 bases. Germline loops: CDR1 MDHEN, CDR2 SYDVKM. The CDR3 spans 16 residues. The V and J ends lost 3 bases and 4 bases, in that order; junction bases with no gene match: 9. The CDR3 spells CASSLLQGALTYGYTF. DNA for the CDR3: TGTGCCAGCAGTTTGCTACAGGGGGCGCTTACCTATGGCTACACCTTC.

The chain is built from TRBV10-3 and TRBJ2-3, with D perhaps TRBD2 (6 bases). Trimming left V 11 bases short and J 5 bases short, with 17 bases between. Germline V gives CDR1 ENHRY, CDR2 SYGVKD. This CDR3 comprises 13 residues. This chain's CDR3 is CASTAGLGDTQYF. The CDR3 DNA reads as TGTGCCTCAACAGCGGGCCTGGGAGATACGCAGTATTTT.

The CDR3 is CASSRDLGTSGNNEQFF. The CDR3 nucleotides read TGTGCCAGCAGCCGAGACCTCGGGACTAGCGGTAACAATGAGCAGTTCTTC. The chain has TRBV9 and TRBJ2-1; 11 nucleotides agree with TRBD2. V lost 4 bases and J lost 5; bases outside the gene matches: 11. Germline V gene data show CDR1 as SGDLS and CDR2 as YYNGEE. This CDR3 contains 17 residues.

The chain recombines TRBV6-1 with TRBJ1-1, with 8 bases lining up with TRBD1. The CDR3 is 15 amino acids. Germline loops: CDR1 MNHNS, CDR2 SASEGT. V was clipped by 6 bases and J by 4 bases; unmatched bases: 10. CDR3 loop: CASRDQDRVGTEAFF. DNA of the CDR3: TGTGCCAGCAGGGACCAGGACAGGGTGGGCACTGAAGCTTTCTTT.

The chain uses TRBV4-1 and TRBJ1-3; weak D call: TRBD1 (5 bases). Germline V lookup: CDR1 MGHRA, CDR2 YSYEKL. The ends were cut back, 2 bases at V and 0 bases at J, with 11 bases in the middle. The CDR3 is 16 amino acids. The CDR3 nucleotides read TGCGCCAGCAGCCAAAGGTACAGGAGCTCTGGAAACACCATATATTTT. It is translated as CASSQRYRSSGNTIYF.

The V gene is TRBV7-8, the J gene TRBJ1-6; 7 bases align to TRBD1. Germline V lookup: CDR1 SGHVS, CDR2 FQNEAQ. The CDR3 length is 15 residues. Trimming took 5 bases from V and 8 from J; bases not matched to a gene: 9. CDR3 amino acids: CASSQRDSQDSPLHF. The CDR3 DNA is TGTGCCAGCAGCCAGAGGGACAGCCAAGATTCACCCCTCCACTTT.

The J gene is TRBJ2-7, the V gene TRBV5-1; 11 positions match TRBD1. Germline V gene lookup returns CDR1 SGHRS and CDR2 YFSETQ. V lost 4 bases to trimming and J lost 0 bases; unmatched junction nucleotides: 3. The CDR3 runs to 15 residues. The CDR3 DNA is TGCGCCAGCAGCGCCGGGACAGGGGGCTCCTACGAGCAGTACTTC. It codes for CASSAGTGGSYEQYF.

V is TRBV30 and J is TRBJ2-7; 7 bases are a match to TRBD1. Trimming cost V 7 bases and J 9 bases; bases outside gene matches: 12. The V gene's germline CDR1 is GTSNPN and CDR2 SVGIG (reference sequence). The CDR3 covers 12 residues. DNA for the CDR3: TGTGCCTATGAGACAGGGATTGACCGGCAGTACTTC. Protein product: CAYETGIDRQYF.

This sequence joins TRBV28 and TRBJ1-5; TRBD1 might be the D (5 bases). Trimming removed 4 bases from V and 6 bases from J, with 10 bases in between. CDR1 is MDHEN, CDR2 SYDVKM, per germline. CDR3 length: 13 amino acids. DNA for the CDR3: TGTGCCAGCAGTTCAGGGCAGAGTCAGCCCCAGCATTTT. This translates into CASSSGQSQPQHF.

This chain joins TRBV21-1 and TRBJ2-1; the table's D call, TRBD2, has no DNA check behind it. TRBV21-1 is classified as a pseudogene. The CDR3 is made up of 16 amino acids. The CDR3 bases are TGTGCCAGCAGCGCATCTAGCGGGAGGACAAACAATGAGCAGTTCTTC. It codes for CASSASSGRTNNEQFF.

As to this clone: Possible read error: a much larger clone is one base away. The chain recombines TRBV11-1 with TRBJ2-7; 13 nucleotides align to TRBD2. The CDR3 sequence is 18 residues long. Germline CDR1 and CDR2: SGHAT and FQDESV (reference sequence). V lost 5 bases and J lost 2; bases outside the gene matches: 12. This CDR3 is CASSPGLAGKGAPYEQYF. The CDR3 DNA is TGTGCCAGCAGCCCGGGACTAGCGGGAAAAGGAGCCCCCTACGAGCAGTACTTC.

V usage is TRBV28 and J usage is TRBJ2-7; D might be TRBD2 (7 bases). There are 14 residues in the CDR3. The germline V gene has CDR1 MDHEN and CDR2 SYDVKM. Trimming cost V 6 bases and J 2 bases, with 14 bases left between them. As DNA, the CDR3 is TGTGCCAGCAGGCGAGGGGGAGGGACCTACGAGCAGTACTTC. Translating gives CASRRGGGTYEQYF.

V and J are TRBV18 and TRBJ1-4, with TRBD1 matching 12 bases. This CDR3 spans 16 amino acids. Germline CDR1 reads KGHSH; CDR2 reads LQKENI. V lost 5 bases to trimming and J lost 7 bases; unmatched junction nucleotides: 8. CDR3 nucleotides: TGTGCCAGCTCATCGGGACAGGGGGCGTTCGGTGAAAAACTGTTTTTT. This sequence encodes CASSSGQGAFGEKLFF.

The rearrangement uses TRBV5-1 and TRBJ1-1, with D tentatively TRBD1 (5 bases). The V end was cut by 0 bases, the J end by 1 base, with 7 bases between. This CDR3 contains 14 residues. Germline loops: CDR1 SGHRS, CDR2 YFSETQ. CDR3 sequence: CASSLETANTEAFF. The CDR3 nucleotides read TGCGCCAGCAGCTTGGAGACAGCGAACACTGAAGCTTTCTTT.